A single sample is the source of the 9 T cell receptor beta chains below, sequenced in a study of blood T cell repertoires in COVID-19. This table comes from immunoSEQ multiplex PCR, and its TCRdb copy is limited to in-frame clones, with some not included. Counted here are more than 250,000 clones, approximately 80% occurring once; the ten biggest clones make up 8.6%. The sequenced sample consisted of peripheral blood. These receptors were collected from a human donor in a cohort sampled during active COVID-19.

This clone was recorded only once. This chain uses TRBV3-1 (or the pseudogene TRBV3-2) with TRBJ1-1; 8 bases agree with TRBD1. The CDR3 is 15 residues long. Germline lookup yields CDR1 LGHDT and CDR2 YNNKEL (reference sequence). V lost 5 bases, J lost 1 base, and 6 bases stayed unmatched. CDR3 nucleotides: TGTGCCAGCAGCACTCTGACAGGGGCGAACACTGAAGCTTTCTTT. This codes for CASSTLTGANTEAFF.

The V and J genes are TRBV5-5 and TRBJ2-1, with D possibly being TRBD2 (5 bases). Germline V CDR1 and CDR2: SGHKS, YYEKEE (reference sequence). Trimming cost V 1 base and J 8 bases, with 13 bases left between them. There are 14 residues in the CDR3. The CDR3 region is CASSLPGNPDEQFF. CDR3 nucleotides: TGTGCCAGCAGCTTGCCCGGGAACCCGGATGAGCAGTTCTTC.

The gene calls are TRBV5-1 and TRBJ2-3; 10 bases fit TRBD2. After removal of 4 bases from V and 4 bases from J, the junction contained 9 bases not matched to a gene. The CDR3 runs to 16 residues. The V gene's germline CDR1 is SGHRS and CDR2 YFSETQ. This CDR3 reads CASSPISGGPSDTQYF. The CDR3 region has the DNA TGCGCCAGCAGCCCCATTAGCGGGGGGCCGTCAGATACGCAGTATTTT.

The chain has TRBV2 and TRBJ1-6; D unclear. The V and J ends lost 1 base and 3 bases respectively, with 10 bases between them. The CDR3 extends over 16 amino acids. Germline V gene sequence: CDR1 SNHLY, CDR2 FYNNEI. In nucleotides, the CDR3 is TGTGCCAGCAGTGAAGGCAGGAAAAGCTATAATTCACCCCTCCACTTT. Amino acids: CASSEGRKSYNSPLHF.

The V and J genes are TRBV29-1 and TRBJ1-1, with 10 bases lining up with TRBD1. The trim removed 7 bases at V and 5 bases at J, leaving 7 bases unmatched. This CDR3 has 13 amino acids. Germline assignment: CDR1 SQVTM and CDR2 ANQGSEA. DNA of the CDR3: TGCAGCGGTGACAGGGGGCGGAGTACTGAAGCTTTCTTT. Residues: CSGDRGRSTEAFF.

The chain recombines TRBV7-9 with TRBJ2-1; D unclear. CDR1 is SEHNR, CDR2 FQNEAQ, per germline (reference sequence). V gave up 5 bases and J gave up 3 bases, with 2 bases separating them. CDR3 length: 11 amino acids. The chain's CDR3 is CASSRYNEQFF. The DNA of the CDR3 is TGTGCCAGCAGCCGCTACAATGAGCAGTTCTTC.

This chain uses TRBV19 with TRBJ2-1, with 14 bases aligning to TRBD2. V lost 4 bases, J lost 7 bases, and 6 bases stayed unmatched. Per germline, CDR1 LNHDA and CDR2 SQIVND (reference sequence). This CDR3 contains 16 residues. CDR3 amino acids: CASSTRTSGRPNEQFF. CDR3 nucleotide sequence: TGTGCCAGTAGTACCCGGACTAGCGGGAGGCCAAATGAGCAGTTCTTC.

V is TRBV10-2 and J is TRBJ2-1; 9 bases are shared with TRBD1. The V gene's germline CDR1 is WSHSY and CDR2 SAAADI. CDR3 length: 18 residues. The V segment lost 5 bases and the J segment 3 bases; nucleotides outside the gene matches: 14. CDR3 bases: TGCGCCAGCAGTACCGGGACAGGGTCTGTCTTATTCTACAATGAGCAGTTCTTC. Translated, it gives CASSTGTGSVLFYNEQFF.

This clone has more than one count but fewer than ten. The chain uses TRBV6-1 and TRBJ2-3; 12 nucleotides align to TRBD2. The V segment lost 3 bases and the J segment 4 bases; nucleotides outside the gene matches: 2. The CDR3 length is 15 residues. Germline CDR1 and CDR2: MNHNS and SASEGT. CDR3 in DNA: TGTGCCAGCAGTGATCTAGCGGGAGGGCCAGATACGCAGTATTTT. Translation gives CASSDLAGGPDTQYF.